The 31 T cell receptor beta chains given below trace back to one sample, sequenced in a study of diagnostic markers for celiac disease (dated by TCRdb to the early 2020s). Instrument used: Illumina MiSeq. Following reprocessing of the reads by TCRdb, the data hold one row per CDR3 protein sequence and no DNA is available. The sample has about 6,000 distinct CDR3 sequences on record. The ten largest clones take up 5.5% to 7% of the sample. Material: either unsorted cells or a sorted T cell fraction (not recorded which). The receptors originated from a human donor. This table probably holds off-target reads from a library built for another chain.

This chain joins TRBV30 and TRBJ1-4; the D gene TCRdb calls, TRBD1, cannot be checked with no DNA. The germline V gene encodes CDR1 GTSNPN and CDR2 SVGIG (reference sequence). This CDR3 is 14 amino acids long. CDR3 loop: CAWSWTGLKGKLFF.

This clonotype registers medium-sized by frequency. CDR3 amino acids: CASTTPGDYGYTF. The chain combines TRBV5-5 with TRBJ1-2; as DNA is missing, the TRBD1 call by TCRdb cannot be tested. The CDR3 loop spans 13 amino acids. Germline lookup yields CDR1 SGHKS and CDR2 YYEKEE (reference sequence).

J is TRBJ2-5 and V is TRBV7-7. CDR1 SSHAT and CDR2 FNYEAQ come from the germline V gene (reference sequence). The CDR3 runs 13 residues. CDR3: CASSLALGETQYF.

J is TRBJ1-6 and V is TRBV7-3; the TRBD1 assignment by TCRdb is unverifiable without DNA. Germline assignment: CDR1 SGHTA and CDR2 FQGTGA. The length of the CDR3 is 13 residues. The CDR3 sequence: CASSRGGNSPLHF. The full variable domain, in which reference TRBV7-3 and TRBJ1-6 provide the parts outside the CDR3, is GAGVSQTPSNKVTEKGKYVELRCDPISGHTALYWYRQSLGQGPEFLIYFQGTGAADDSGLPNDRFFAVRPEGSVSTLKIQRTERGDSAVYLCASSRGGNSPLHFGNGTRLTVT.

J is TRBJ2-1 and V is TRBV5-4. Looked up from germline, CDR1 is SGHNT and CDR2 is YYREEE (reference sequence). The CDR3 is made up of 15 amino acids. The CDR3 sequence: CASSWDRGSGNEQFF.

V usage is TRBV5-5 and J usage is TRBJ1-1. The CDR3 is 15 residues long. Germline V gene lookup returns CDR1 SGHKS and CDR2 YYEKEE (reference sequence). CDR3 sequence reads: CASSVTSGISTEAFF.

The chain has TRBV7-6 and TRBJ2-7; TCRdb reports TRBD1, a call that lacks DNA to check it against. Germline loops: CDR1 SGHVS, CDR2 FNYEAQ. This CDR3 spans 16 amino acids. The chain's CDR3 is CASSQHRATGSYEQYF.

This clonotype is called medium-sized based on its frequency. V is TRBV24-1 and J is TRBJ2-1; TCRdb returns TRBD1, unconfirmable since there is no DNA. Per the germline V gene, CDR1 is KGHDR and CDR2 is SFDVKD. This CDR3 region has 17 residues. The chain's CDR3 is CATSDAPGQGDYNEQFF.

The chain combines TRBV5-1 with TRBJ1-2. Per the germline V gene, CDR1 is SGHRS and CDR2 is YFSETQ. This CDR3 comprises 14 residues. The CDR3 spells CASSLDLGSDGYTF.

The chain joins TRBV20-1 to TRBJ1-2; TCRdb returns TRBD1, unconfirmable since there is no DNA. Germline CDR1 DFQATT, CDR2 SNEGSKA (reference sequence). This CDR3 has 16 residues. CDR3 sequence: CSAGGQGALSNYGYTF.

This chain joins TRBV5-4 and TRBJ1-1; TCRdb's assignment of TRBD1 cannot be checked, as there is no DNA. The germline CDR1 and CDR2 sequences are SGHNT and YYREEE (reference sequence). CDR3 size: 15 residues. CDR3 protein: CASSRRVGENTEAFF.

V and J are TRBV12-3 or TRBV12-4 and TRBJ1-1; TCRdb designates TRBD1, a call that cannot be tested without DNA. CDR3 length equals 14 residues. CDR3 sequence: CASSFGTPNTEAFF.

By frequency, this clonotype registers medium-sized. This chain links TRBV20-1 with TRBJ2-3; the TCRdb call, TRBD1, lacks DNA for checking. The length of the CDR3 is 12 residues. Germline loops: CDR1 DFQATT, CDR2 SNEGSKA (reference sequence). This CDR3 is CSAGTGTDTQYF.

The chain uses TRBV27 and TRBJ1-1. The CDR3 sequence is 12 residues long. Per the germline V gene, CDR1 is MNHEY and CDR2 is SMNVEV (reference sequence). CDR3 residues: CASSFRGTEAFF.

Judged by frequency, this clonotype is medium-sized (0.01 to 0.1%). The J gene is TRBJ2-1, the V gene TRBV4-1; the D call of TRBD1 rests on TCRdb alone, since no DNA is present to check it. CDR1 and CDR2 (germline): MGHRA, YSYEKL. The CDR3 runs to 16 residues. The CDR3 region is CASSPERGHRGDEQFF.

This chain connects TRBV12-3 or TRBV12-4 to TRBJ2-7. The CDR3 runs to 13 residues. The CDR3 is CASSADPTYEQYF.

Judged by frequency, this clonotype is medium-sized. The genes are TRBV5-1 and TRBJ1-5. The CDR3 extends over 13 amino acids. Looked up from germline, CDR1 is SGHRS and CDR2 is YFSETQ. CDR3 sequence: CASIRVRNQPQHF.

The chain couples TRBV20-1 to TRBJ1-5. Germline CDR1 and CDR2: DFQATT and SNEGSKA (reference sequence). The CDR3 length is 14 residues. The CDR3 loop reads CSARDLQGNQPQHF.

The rearrangement joins TRBV7-8 to TRBJ2-7; TCRdb designates TRBD2, a call that cannot be tested without DNA. The CDR3 is 17 residues long. CDR1 is SGHVS and CDR2 is FQNEAQ in the germline V gene. CDR3 sequence reads: CASSLVAGGAVSYEQYF.

Judged by frequency, this clonotype is large (0.1 to 1%). The chain employs TRBV5-1 and TRBJ2-1; checking the TCRdb D call of TRBD2 is not possible without DNA. The germline CDR1 and CDR2 sequences are SGHRS and YFSETQ. This CDR3 spans 16 amino acids. CDR3 region: CASSPTGLAGINEQFF. The entire variable domain, with the rest obtained from reference TRBV5-1 and TRBJ2-1, is as follows: KAGVTQTPRYLIKTRGQQVTLSCSPISGHRSVSWYQQTPGQGLQFLFEYFSETQRNKGNFPGRFSGRQFSNSRSEMNVSTLELGDSALYLCASSPTGLAGINEQFFGPGTRLTVL.

In terms of frequency, this clonotype is medium-sized. The chain links TRBV7-7 to TRBJ2-3; checking the TCRdb D call of TRBD1 is not possible without DNA. The germline V gene encodes CDR1 SSHAT and CDR2 FNYEAQ (reference sequence). The CDR3 consists of 14 residues. The CDR3 is CASSRSGGTDTQYF.

The rearrangement uses TRBV4-3 and TRBJ2-1; TCRdb outputs TRBD2, but without DNA this stays unchecked. The CDR3 contains 16 residues. Germline V gives CDR1 LGHNA, CDR2 YSLEER. The CDR3 region is CASSHRTSGGRNEQFF.

The chain employs TRBV30 and TRBJ2-6. The CDR3 has 17 residues. Germline-derived CDR1 and CDR2 are GTSNPN and SVGIG (reference sequence). Here the CDR3 reads CAWSVGRIISGANVLTF.

The V and J genes are TRBV6-1 and TRBJ1-5. The CDR3 spans 14 residues. CDR1 MNHNS and CDR2 SASEGT come from the germline V gene. CDR3 loop: CASILHGSNQPQHF.

This chain connects TRBV5-6 to TRBJ2-1; TCRdb's D gene call, TRBD1, goes unchecked for lack of DNA. CDR3 length: 15 residues. CDR1 SGHDT and CDR2 YYEEEE come from the germline V gene. The chain's CDR3 is CASSALTGYYNEQFF.

The chain uses TRBV10-3 and TRBJ1-2. Germline V CDR1 and CDR2: ENHRY, SYGVKD. The CDR3 runs to 14 residues. CDR3: CAITTGPGQAGYTF.

The rearrangement joins TRBV6-1 to TRBJ2-1; TCRdb proposes TRBD1, but this gene call is untestable without DNA. The germline V gene encodes CDR1 MNHNS and CDR2 SASEGT. This CDR3 has 14 residues. The CDR3 here is CASIAGGWYNEQFF.

The chain carries TRBV5-1 and TRBJ1-1; TCRdb designates TRBD1, a call that cannot be tested without DNA. Germline loops: CDR1 SGHRS, CDR2 YFSETQ. The CDR3 is made up of 13 amino acids. The CDR3 loop is CASQGPDRDEAFF.

This chain uses TRBV11-3 with TRBJ2-3; TCRdb indicates TRBD2, and absent DNA this call remains unverified. CDR1 is SGHNT, CDR2 YENEEA, per germline. This CDR3 spans 14 amino acids. The CDR3 is CASKGKRGTDTQYF.

The chain links TRBV5-1 to TRBJ2-1. The CDR3 has 15 amino acids. Germline V lookup: CDR1 SGHRS, CDR2 YFSETQ. The CDR3 sequence is CASSLAGASYNEQFF.

CDR3 protein: CASRPGVGTDEQFF. This chain uses TRBV5-1 with TRBJ2-1. The CDR3 covers 14 residues. Germline V gene data show CDR1 as SGHRS and CDR2 as YFSETQ.